The T cell receptor (beta chain) described here comes from a study of tissue T cells after allogeneic stem cell transplantation (dated by TCRdb to 2022 to 2024). Broadly, across the study: Grafts from donors were received by all GVHD patients, with several grafts being unmodified and three being CD34-selected to deplete T cells. If a tissue had multiple samples, a pathologist reviewed H&E sections so that samples with histologically apparent lymphocytes got priority for sequencing. The human arm was conducted as a prospective observational study, and neither blinding nor randomization was performed. Using research autopsies of patients with and without GVHD, plus mouse models of GVHD, the study profiled TCR beta repertoires across many tissues. What the work shows at the level of the full study, not this receptor alone: The patient cohort was small and varied clinically, and sampling depth was recognized as a limitation. Only a few T cell clones appeared in more than one patient, yet motif-based clustering showed tissue-specific repertoire signatures that were shared between patients. In both patients and mice, T cells from blood and spleen picked up only a limited part of the TCR repertoire that was detected in tissues. Within patients, how anatomically similar tissues were was a major factor shaping TCR repertoire composition, regardless of disease or transplant status. The study did not determine which tissue TCRs were alloreactive or antigen-specific, and some clones might have been persisting host cells.

According to the study, the label for this sample's time point signals: human tissue collected at research (rapid) autopsy. Several adult allo-HCT recipients with steroid-refractory GVHD were prospectively enrolled in a research-autopsy study over an approximately three-year period. All GVHD patients had gastrointestinal GVHD and received several lines of GVHD-directed therapy; roughly five also had skin involvement. Autopsy tissues, which were obtained after a median post-mortem interval of about ten hours, included GI sites from esophagus to rectum, liver, skin and lymphoid organs including spleen. Each autopsy specimen was bisected, with one portion flash-frozen in liquid nitrogen and the remainder formalin-fixed, and the outer muscle layers of GI specimens were removed. Genomic DNA was extracted from frozen tissues using the Mag-Bind Blood & Tissue DNA HDQ 96 Kit on a Chemagic 360 or the DNeasy Blood & Tissue Kit. Extracted DNA was further purified with the Genomic DNA Clean & Concentrator-25 kit because of concern about red blood cell contamination.

The library was prepared using the immunoSEQ multiplex PCR assay. Adaptive Biotechnologies performed TCRbeta CDR3 sequencing at survey depth and reported CDR3 sequences, V/J genes, productive frequency, and template counts. Amplification of TCR beta CDR3 regions started from genomic DNA instead of RNA. Under the source paper's analysis protocol: Jensen-Shannon divergence was used to quantify pairwise repertoire overlap between tissues, with a value of 1 meaning complete divergence and a value of 0 meaning identical repertoires. Tissues were clustered by single-linkage agglomerative hierarchical clustering of pairwise JSD values, and the clustering results were displayed as dendrograms. All patient samples were analyzed with GLIPH2 using simulation_depth 1000, kmer_min_depth 3 and cdr3_length_cutoff 8, and only groups containing more than two unique CDR3s were kept. In a standardized tissue-overlap score, Jaccard GLIPH-group overlap across patients was extrapolated to a standard repertoire size of 1000 clones. To look at how diversity was associated with clinical or experimental variables, linear mixed-effect models were used, with tissue treated as a fixed effect and individual treated as a random effect. TCRdb carries this immuneACCESS record with in-frame sequences only. Its versions omit some clonotypes, under half of them owing to an unresolved V gene in the studies checked, with the rest unexplained. V and J calls and clone size are those listed in that table; D and trimming were worked out from the DNA. The sample table records around 2,000 clones; around 60% of these occur just once. The ten largest clones represent about a sixth of the sample.

To note about this clone: The clone's antigen remains unknown. Base qualities are not at hand, and no much larger clone is one base apart.

Based on the germline V gene, the CDR1 and CDR2 sequences are SGHRS and YFSETQ. V lost 0 bases and J lost 6 bases; the stretch between them is 20 bases long. The cysteine opens and the phenylalanine closes a CDR3 of 17 amino acids. Only the CDR3 portion is preserved as DNA: 51 bases, with reading frame beginning at the first base. Recombination connected TRBV5-1 to TRBJ2-3; the D gene is possibly TRBD1 or TRBD2, each agreeing over 5 bases. The receptor's source is an older male patient with steroid-refractory graft-versus-host disease after an allogeneic stem cell transplant. After a transplant, the donor of the graft may account for some T cells. This sample comprised ileal tissue, obtained at autopsy. The DNA sequence is TGCGCCAGCAGCTTGGTCACGTGGGGGTTTTATACGGATACGCAGTATTTT. Its amino acids are CASSLVTWGFYTDTQYF.